This T cell receptor beta chain stems from a study of T cell changes during pregnancy in multiple sclerosis. CDR1 is SQVTM, CDR2 ANQGSEA, per germline. The CDR3 extends over 15 amino acids. After removal of 4 bases from V and 1 base from J, the junction contained 4 bases not matched to a gene. Repertoires were generated with immunoSEQ multiplex PCR, while TCRdb's copy carries only in-frame clones and drops some. This table has 78,000 or so clones, about 90% appearing once. The chain carries TRBV29-1 and TRBJ2-5, with TRBD2 identical over 12 bases. This sample comprised peripheral blood, obtained before pregnancy. The clonotype comes from a female donor with multiple sclerosis, enrolled in a pregnancy study. The CDR3 DNA sequence: TGCAGCGTTGCGGGACTAGCGGGCCTCCAAGAGACCCAGTACTTC. Amino acid sequence: CSVAGLAGLQETQYF. Complete variable domain (other parts from reference TRBV29-1 and TRBJ2-5): SAVISQKPSRDICQRGTSLTIQCQVDSQVTMMFWYRQQPGQSLTLIATANQGSEATYESGFVIDKFPISRPNLTFSTLTVSNMSPEDSSIYLCSVAGLAGLQETQYFGPGTRLLVL.